These 2 T cell receptor beta chains came from one sample sequenced in a study. From the RT-PCR reads, TCRdb called clonotypes with MiXCR, one entry per CDR3 protein. There are more than 550,000 distinct CDR3 sequences in the sample; 14% occur only once, and 3.6% lies in the top ten. Specimen: memory CD4+ T cells from blood. The receptor source for this set is a female donor in good health, serving as a healthy control.

The CDR3 reads CASSSNRASRSYEQYF. In nucleotides, the CDR3 is TGTGCCAGCAGTTCAAACAGGGCCTCCCGATCCTACGAGCAGTACTTC. V gene TRBV27 combines with J gene TRBJ2-7; the D gene is possibly TRBD1 (6 bases). CDR3 size: 16 residues. V lost 4 bases, J lost 1 base, and 17 bases lay in between. Germline V gives CDR1 MNHEY, CDR2 SMNVEV (reference sequence).

This clonotype was picked up one time. The rearrangement uses TRBV28 and TRBJ1-2; TRBD1 matches at 7 bases. The germline gives CDR1 MDHEN, CDR2 SYDVKM. This CDR3 is 13 amino acids long. V shed 6 bases and J 4 bases; nucleotides not matched to a gene: 5. CDR3 nucleotide sequence: TGTGCCAGCAGGCCAGGACAGGCCTATGGCTACACCTTC. It translates to CASRPGQAYGYTF.